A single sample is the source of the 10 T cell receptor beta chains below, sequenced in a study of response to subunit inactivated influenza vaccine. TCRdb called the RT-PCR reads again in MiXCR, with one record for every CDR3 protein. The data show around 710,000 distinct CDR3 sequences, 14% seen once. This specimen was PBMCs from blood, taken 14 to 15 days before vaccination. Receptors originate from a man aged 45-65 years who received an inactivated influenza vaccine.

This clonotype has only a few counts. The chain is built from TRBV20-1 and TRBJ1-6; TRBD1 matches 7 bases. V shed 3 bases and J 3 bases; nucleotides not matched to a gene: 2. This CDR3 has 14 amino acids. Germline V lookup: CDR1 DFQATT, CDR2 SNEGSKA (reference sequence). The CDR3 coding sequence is TGCAGTGCTAGCGGGACAGTCTATAATTCACCCCTCCACTTT. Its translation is CSASGTVYNSPLHF.

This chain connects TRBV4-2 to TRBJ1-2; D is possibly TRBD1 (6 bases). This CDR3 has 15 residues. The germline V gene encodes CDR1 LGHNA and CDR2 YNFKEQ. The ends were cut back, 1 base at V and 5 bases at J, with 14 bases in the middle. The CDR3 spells CASSQGRRDKYGYTF. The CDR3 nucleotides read TGTGCCAGCAGCCAAGGAAGGAGGGACAAGTATGGCTACACCTTC.

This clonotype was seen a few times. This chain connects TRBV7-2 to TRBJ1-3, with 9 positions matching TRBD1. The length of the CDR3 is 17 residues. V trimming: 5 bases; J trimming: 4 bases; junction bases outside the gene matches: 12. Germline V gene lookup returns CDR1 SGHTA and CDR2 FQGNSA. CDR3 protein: CASSREYRGLMGNTIYF. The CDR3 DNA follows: TGTGCCAGCAGCCGCGAATACAGGGGGCTAATGGGAAACACCATATATTTT. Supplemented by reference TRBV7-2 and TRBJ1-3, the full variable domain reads GAGVSQSPSNKVTEKGKDVELRCDPISGHTALYWYRQSLGQGLEFLIYFQGNSAPDKSGLPSDRFSAERTGGSVSTLTIQRTQQEDSAVYLCASSREYRGLMGNTIYFGEGSWLTVV.

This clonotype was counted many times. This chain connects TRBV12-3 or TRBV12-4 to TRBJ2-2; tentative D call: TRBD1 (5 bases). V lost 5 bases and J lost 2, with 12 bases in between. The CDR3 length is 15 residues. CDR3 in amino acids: CASSPQVRNTGELFF. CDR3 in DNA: TGTGCCAGCAGTCCACAGGTTCGAAACACCGGGGAGCTGTTTTTT.

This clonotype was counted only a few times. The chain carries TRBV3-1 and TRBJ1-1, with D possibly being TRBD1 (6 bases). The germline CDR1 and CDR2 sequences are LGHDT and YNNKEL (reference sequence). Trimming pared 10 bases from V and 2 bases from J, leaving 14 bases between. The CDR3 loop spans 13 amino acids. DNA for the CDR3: TGTGCCACAGGAGGGGGGCTCAACACTGAAGCTTTCTTT. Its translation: CATGGGLNTEAFF.

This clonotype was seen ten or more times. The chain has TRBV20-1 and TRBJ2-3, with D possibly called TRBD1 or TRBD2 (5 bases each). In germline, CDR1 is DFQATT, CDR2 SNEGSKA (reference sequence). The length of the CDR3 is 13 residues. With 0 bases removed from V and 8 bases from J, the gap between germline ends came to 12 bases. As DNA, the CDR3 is TGCAGTGCTAGAGAGAGGGGATCCCCTACGCAGTATTTT. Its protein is CSARERGSPTQYF.

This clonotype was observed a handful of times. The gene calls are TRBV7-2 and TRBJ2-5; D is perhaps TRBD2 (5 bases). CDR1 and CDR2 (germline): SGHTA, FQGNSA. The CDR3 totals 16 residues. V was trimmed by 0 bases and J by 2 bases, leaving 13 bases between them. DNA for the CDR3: TGTGCCAGCAGCTTAGCGTTACCGGCGGGTCAAGAGACCCAGTACTTC. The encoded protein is CASSLALPAGQETQYF.

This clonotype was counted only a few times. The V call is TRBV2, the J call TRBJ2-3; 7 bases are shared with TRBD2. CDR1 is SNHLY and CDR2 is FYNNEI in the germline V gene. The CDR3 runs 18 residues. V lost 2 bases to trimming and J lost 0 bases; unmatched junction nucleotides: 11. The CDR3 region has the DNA TGTGCCAGCAGTGAACCTGCTTCCGGGACTACCAGCACAGATACGCAGTATTTT. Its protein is CASSEPASGTTSTDTQYF.

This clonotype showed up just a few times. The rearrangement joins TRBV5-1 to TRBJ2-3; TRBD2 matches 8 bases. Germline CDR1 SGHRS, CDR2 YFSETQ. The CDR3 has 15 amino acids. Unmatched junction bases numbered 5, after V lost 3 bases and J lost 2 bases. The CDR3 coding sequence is TGCGCCAGCAGCTATAGCGGGGAGATCACAGATACGCAGTATTTT. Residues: CASSYSGEITDTQYF.

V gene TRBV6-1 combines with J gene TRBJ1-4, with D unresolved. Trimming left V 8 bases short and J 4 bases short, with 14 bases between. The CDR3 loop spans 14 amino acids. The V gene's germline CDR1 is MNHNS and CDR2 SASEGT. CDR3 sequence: CASLYGSLNEKLFF. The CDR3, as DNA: TGTGCCAGCCTATATGGGAGTCTTAATGAAAAACTGTTTTTT.